The subject of this entry is one T cell receptor beta chain. Its specificity is unknown. From fresh peripheral blood, approximately 10 ml in volume, the PBMCs were obtained. These data come from a study of Graves' ophthalmopathy and Graves' hyperthyroidism. RNA transcripts served as template for amplifying TCR beta CDR3 sequences. The first round was an RT-PCR with HTBI primers, and the second round was a multiplex PCR. Using its own MiXCR run on the multiplex PCR reads, TCRdb lists one record per CDR3 protein. The sample contains almost 750,000 distinct CDR3 sequences, roughly two fifths of which appear only once. Whole-study results and caveats: The model's prediction of ophthalmopathy progression had 70.59% sensitivity and around 78% specificity. With around 88% sensitivity and approximately 79% specificity, a 13-signature model separated ophthalmopathy from stable hyperthyroidism.

With 6 bases clipped from V and 5 bases from J, the junction kept 10 bases outside the gene matches. Germline-derived CDR1 and CDR2 are MGHDK and SYGVNS. The CDR3 consists of 15 residues. The chain carries TRBV25-1 and TRBJ2-7; 10 bases are a match to TRBD1. The sequence was obtained from an adult man with Graves' ophthalmopathy. Sequencing was done on a sample of peripheral blood. The CDR3: CASSVGQGERHEQYF. CDR3 in DNA: TGTGCCAGCAGCGTCGGACAGGGGGAACGTCACGAGCAGTACTTC.